This T cell receptor (beta chain) emerged from a study of OX40 agonist ivuxolimab in advanced cancers. Regarding the complete study: The costimulatory receptor OX40 (CD134) was targeted by ivuxolimab, a fully human IgG2 agonistic monoclonal antibody. Intravenous ivuxolimab was administered to patients every 2 weeks at six dose levels: 0.01, 0.1, 0.3, 1.5, 3 and 10 mg/kg. Of the approximately 50 dose-escalation patients, hepatocellular carcinoma was present in about 20, melanoma in roughly 15, renal cell carcinoma in 9 and head and neck cancer in 9. The dose-escalation cohort was around 83% male with a mean age of approximately 60 years, ranging from roughly 20 to 85. Prior anti-PD-1, anti-PD-L1 or anti-CTLA-4 therapy was permitted, and checkpoint inhibitors had been received by roughly two fifths of dose-escalation patients. Three dose-escalation patients achieved partial responses, one with hepatocellular carcinoma and two with cutaneous melanoma. The purpose of peripheral TCRbeta sequencing was to test whether ivuxolimab changed TCR sequence diversity and led to clonal T-cell expansion. The paper covers the monotherapy dose-escalation part of the phase I ivuxolimab trial, which included N of about 50 patients.

From V the trimming removes 5 bases and from J it removes 4 bases, while the gene matches leave 8 bases of the junction unaccounted for. The germline V gene provides CDR1 SGHTA and CDR2 FQGNSA. The CDR3 runs 14 residues from the cysteine to the phenylalanine. Only CDR3 DNA remains: 42 bases, in frame from the first base. The study at large found these results: At doses from 0.1 to 3.0 mg/kg, clonal expansion was seen in both CD4+ and CD8+ blood T cells between baseline and week 6. The antigen specificity of the peripheral T cells that underwent clonal expansion was not determined. Low levels of normalized T-cell clonal expansion were also seen in some patients who did not respond. In the 0.1-3.0 mg/kg groups, partial responders had among the lowest normalized peripheral clonal expansion, particularly in CD8+ T cells. After ivuxolimab, more expanded clones were found on average in CD8+ T cells than in CD4+ T cells.

The trial excluded patients who had a history of autoimmune disease or were on systemic immunosuppression. Peripheral blood for TCR sequencing was drawn from every dose cohort at baseline, at cycle 4 day 1 and at cycle 7 day 1. Samples came from an open-label, multicenter, first-in-human phase I dose-escalation trial of ivuxolimab. The trial enrolled adults with locally advanced or metastatic head and neck squamous cell, hepatocellular, melanoma or renal cell carcinoma. Before TCR sequencing, CD4+ T cells and CD8+ T cells were sorted from peripheral blood as separate populations. This clone was detected only a few times. Its antigen remains undetermined. The sample holds no much larger clone one base away, and base qualities are not on file. Genomic DNA was isolated from the sorted cells so that the TCRbeta CDR3 region could be sequenced. The immunoSEQ Assay was used to sequence the TCRbeta CDR3 regions. Entries here come from immuneACCESS through TCRdb and include only in-frame sequences with V and J called. Some clones fail to appear in such tables; in the studies checked, an unresolved V gene covers under half of the shortfall, and the cause of the remainder is unknown. Counted in this sample were around 100,000 clones; approximately 90% of them appeared once. The biggest ten clones account for under 0.4% of the sample.

Here the chain combines TRBV7-2 and TRBJ2-7, and 7 junction bases match TRBD2. This receptor was identified in an adult with an advanced solid tumor such as melanoma, head and neck, liver or kidney cancer. The sequenced sample was CD4+ or CD8+ T cells sorted from blood, obtained in a trial of the OX40 agonist ivuxolimab. The DNA sequence is as follows: TGTGCCAGCAGCCCAGCTAGCGGAACTTACGAGCAGTACTTC. This encodes CASSPASGTYEQYF.